This T cell receptor beta chain emerged from a study of sequential checkpoint blockade in melanoma. This CDR3 region has 14 residues. Germline V CDR1 and CDR2: MNHEY, SMNVEV (reference sequence). V dropped 5 bases and J dropped 5; count of bases not matched to a gene: 8. Described treatment: randomized to nivolumab then ipilimumab (arm A) or the reverse (arm B). Libraries were prepared by immunoSEQ multiplex PCR; TCRdb keeps only in-frame clonotypes and omits some of them. The data contain roughly 34,000 clones, about 86% of them singletons. This TCR derives from a human donor with melanoma. The chain carries TRBV27 and TRBJ2-5; 7 bases are shared with TRBD1. The sample was CD8+ T cells sorted from blood (inferred from file names), taken from a patient given nivolumab and ipilimumab in sequence. The CDR3 sequence is CASSPTGARETQYF. The CDR3 DNA follows: TGTGCCAGCAGTCCCACAGGGGCGCGGGAGACCCAGTACTTC.